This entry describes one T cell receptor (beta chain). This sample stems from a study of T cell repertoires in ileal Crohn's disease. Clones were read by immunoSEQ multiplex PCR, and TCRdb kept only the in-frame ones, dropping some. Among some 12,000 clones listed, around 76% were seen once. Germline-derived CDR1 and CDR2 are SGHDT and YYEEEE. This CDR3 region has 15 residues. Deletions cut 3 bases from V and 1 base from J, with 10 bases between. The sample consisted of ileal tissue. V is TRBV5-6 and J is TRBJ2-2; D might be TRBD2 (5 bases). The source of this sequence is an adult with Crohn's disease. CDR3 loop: CASSSTGRNTGELFF. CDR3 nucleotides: TGTGCCAGCAGCTCAACGGGGAGGAACACCGGGGAGCTGTTTTTT. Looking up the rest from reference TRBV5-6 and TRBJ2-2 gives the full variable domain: DAGVTQSPTHLIKTRGQQVTLRCSPKSGHDTVSWYQQALGQGPQFIFQYYEEEERQRGNFPDRFSGHQFPNYSSELNVNALLLGDSALYLCASSSTGRNTGELFFGEGSRLTVL.